This TCR beta chain was recovered during a study of blood T cell repertoires in COVID-19. The overall study: Donors in the United States, Italy and Spain gave samples during acute or convalescent COVID-19. Sample material is recorded as cDNA or gDNA derived from T cells, B-cell-depleted T cells, or PBMCs.

The germline V gene has CDR1 MNHEY and CDR2 SVGAGI. The CDR3 length is 14 residues. The V and J ends lost 10 bases and 9 bases, in that order; junction bases with no gene match: 14. While infection was still active, Seattle patients were enrolled and then followed longitudinally. In the original analysis: Amplified reference gene primers provided the basis for estimating nucleated cell counts. Only in-frame clones appear in the TCRdb table, and some are missing; sequencing was by immunoSEQ multiplex PCR. D and trimming come from the DNA, and the V and J calls and clone size come from that table. The sample contains 250,000 to 350,000 clones, under 85% of which appear only once.

The rearrangement links TRBV6-5 to TRBJ2-1; 8 positions match TRBD1. The sequenced material came from peripheral blood. This TCR was sampled from a human donor with COVID-19, enrolled during active disease. The donor label of this sample is uncertain. The CDR3: CATNSGGSGGEQFF. The CDR3 coding sequence is TGTGCCACCAACTCAGGGGGCTCCGGGGGTGAGCAGTTCTTC.